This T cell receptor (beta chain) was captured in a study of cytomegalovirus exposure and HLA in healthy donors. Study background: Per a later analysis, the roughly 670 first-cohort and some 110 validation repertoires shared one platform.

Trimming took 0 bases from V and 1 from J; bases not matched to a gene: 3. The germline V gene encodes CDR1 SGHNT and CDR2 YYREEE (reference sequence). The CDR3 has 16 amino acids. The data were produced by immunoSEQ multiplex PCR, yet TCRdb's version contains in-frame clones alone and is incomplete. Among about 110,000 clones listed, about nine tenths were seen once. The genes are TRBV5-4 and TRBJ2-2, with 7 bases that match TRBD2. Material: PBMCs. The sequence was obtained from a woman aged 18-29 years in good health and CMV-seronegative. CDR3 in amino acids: CASSLGGGRNTGELFF. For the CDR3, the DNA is TGTGCCAGCAGCTTGGGGGGCGGGAGGAACACCGGGGAGCTGTTTTTT.